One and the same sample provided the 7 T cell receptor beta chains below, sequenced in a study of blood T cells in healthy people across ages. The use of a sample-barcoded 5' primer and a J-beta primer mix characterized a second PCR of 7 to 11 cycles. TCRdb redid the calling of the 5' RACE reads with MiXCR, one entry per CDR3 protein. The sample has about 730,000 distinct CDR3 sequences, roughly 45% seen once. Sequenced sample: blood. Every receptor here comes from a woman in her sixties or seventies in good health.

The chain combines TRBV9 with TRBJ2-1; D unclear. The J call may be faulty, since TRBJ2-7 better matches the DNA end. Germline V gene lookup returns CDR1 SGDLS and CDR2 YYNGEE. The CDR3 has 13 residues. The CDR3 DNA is TGTGCCAGCAGCGTAGGTGGTTACAATGAGCAGTACTTC. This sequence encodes CASSVGGYNEQYF.

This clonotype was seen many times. The CDR3 nucleotides read TGTGCCAGCAGGGACAGGGGCCACGAGCAGTACTTC. This translates into CASRDRGHEQYF. The rearrangement joins TRBV2 to TRBJ2-7; 9 bases fit TRBD1. CDR3 length: 12 residues. Germline assignment: CDR1 SNHLY and CDR2 FYNNEI. The J segment lost 5 bases and the V segment lost 6 bases, leaving 2 bases of the junction unmatched.

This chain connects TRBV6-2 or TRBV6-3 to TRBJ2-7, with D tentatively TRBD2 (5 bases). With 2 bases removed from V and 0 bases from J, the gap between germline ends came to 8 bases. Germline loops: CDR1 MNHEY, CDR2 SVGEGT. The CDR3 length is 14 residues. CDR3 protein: CASSYPGSSYEQYF. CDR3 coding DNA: TGTGCCAGCAGTTACCCGGGAAGCTCCTACGAGCAGTACTTC.

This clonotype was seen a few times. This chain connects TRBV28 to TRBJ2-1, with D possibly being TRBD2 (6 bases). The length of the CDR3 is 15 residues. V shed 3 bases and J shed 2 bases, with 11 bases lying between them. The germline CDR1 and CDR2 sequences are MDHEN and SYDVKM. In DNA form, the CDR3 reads TGTGCCAGCAGTTTTGGAGGGCATACCTACAATGAGCAGTTCTTC. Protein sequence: CASSFGGHTYNEQFF. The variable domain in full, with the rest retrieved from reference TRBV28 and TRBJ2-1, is DVKVTQSSRYLVKRTGEKVFLECVQDMDHENMFWYRQDPGLGLRLIYFSYDVKMKEKGDIPEGYSVSREKKERFSLILESASTNQTSMYLCASSFGGHTYNEQFFGPGTRLTVL.

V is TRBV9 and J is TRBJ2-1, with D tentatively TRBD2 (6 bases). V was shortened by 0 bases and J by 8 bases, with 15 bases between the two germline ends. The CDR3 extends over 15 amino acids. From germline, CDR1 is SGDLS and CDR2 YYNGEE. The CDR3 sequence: CASSVGGLASDEQFF. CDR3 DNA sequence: TGTGCCAGCAGCGTAGGAGGCCTAGCGAGCGATGAGCAGTTCTTC.

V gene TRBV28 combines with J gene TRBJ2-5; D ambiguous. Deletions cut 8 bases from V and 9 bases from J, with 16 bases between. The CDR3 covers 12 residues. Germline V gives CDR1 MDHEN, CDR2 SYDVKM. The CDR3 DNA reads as TGTGCCAGCGCCGTCAGCCATGCGGCCCAGTACTTC. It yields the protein CASAVSHAAQYF.

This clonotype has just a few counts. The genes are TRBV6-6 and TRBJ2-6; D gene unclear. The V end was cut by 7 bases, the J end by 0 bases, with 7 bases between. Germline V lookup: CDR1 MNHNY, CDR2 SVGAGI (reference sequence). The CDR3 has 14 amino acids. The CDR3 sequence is CASITHSGANVLTF. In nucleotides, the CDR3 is TGTGCCAGCATAACCCACTCTGGGGCCAACGTCCTGACTTTC.